This section outlines one TCR beta chain sequence together with its context. Using immunoSEQ multiplex PCR, the repertoire was profiled, and TCRdb retains in-frame clones only, with some absent. The sample lists tens of thousands of clones, around nine tenths seen once, with under 2% in the top ten. This specimen belongs to a study of control samples from healthy donors and cancer patients. CDR3 size: 14 residues. After removal of 5 bases from V and 6 bases from J, the junction contained 6 bases not matched to a gene. Looked up from germline, CDR1 is MNHEY and CDR2 is SMNVEV (reference sequence). The chain uses TRBV27 and TRBJ2-4, with 8 bases identical to TRBD1. The sequence derives from a woman in her 40s with lung cancer. Sequencing was done on a sample of PBMCs. The CDR3 region is CASSTYRGINIQYF. CDR3 sequence (DNA): TGTGCCAGCAGTACATACAGGGGGATAAACATTCAGTACTTC.